The present T cell receptor beta chain was sequenced within a study of PD-L1 blockade in urothelial cancer. Study details: When patients started atezolizumab in the mid-2010s, it was given at 1,200 mg intravenously every 3 weeks. The median number of T cells present in blood samples was under 150,000.

Produced via immunoSEQ multiplex PCR; TCRdb's table is partial and in-frame only. The repertoire holds approximately 47,000 clones, around 83% seen once, with 1.5% to 2% in the top ten. Time point meaning: pretreatment peripheral blood. CDR1 is MGHDK, CDR2 SYGVNS, per germline. Germline trimming cut 3 bases from V and 16 bases from J; bases unmatched to any gene: 11. The CDR3 has 14 amino acids. This rearrangement joins TRBV25-1 to TRBJ1-6; TRBD1 agrees at 8 bases. Source: PBMCs, taken around atezolizumab (anti-PD-L1) treatment. The receptor's source is a man aged 45-65 years with urothelial cancer. CDR3 DNA: TGTGCCAGCAGTGACACCAGGGGGCGTGTTAGGCTCCACTTT. Encoded protein: CASSDTRGRVRLHF.